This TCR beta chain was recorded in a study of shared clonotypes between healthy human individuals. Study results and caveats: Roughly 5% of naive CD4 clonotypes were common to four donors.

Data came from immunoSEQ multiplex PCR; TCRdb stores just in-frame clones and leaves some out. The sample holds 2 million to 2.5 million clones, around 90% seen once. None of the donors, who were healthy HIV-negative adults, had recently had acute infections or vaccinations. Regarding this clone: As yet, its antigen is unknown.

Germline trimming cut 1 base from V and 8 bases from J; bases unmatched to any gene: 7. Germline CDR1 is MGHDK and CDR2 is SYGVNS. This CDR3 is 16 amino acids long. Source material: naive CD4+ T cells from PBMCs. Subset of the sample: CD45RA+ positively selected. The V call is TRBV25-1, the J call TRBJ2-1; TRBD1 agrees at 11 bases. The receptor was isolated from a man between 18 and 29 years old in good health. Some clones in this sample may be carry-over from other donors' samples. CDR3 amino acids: CASSELGRTGGYEQFF. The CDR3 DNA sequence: TGTGCCAGCAGTGAATTGGGTAGGACAGGGGGCTATGAGCAGTTCTTC.